This T cell receptor beta chain was recorded in a study of neurological immune-mediated disorders (dated by TCRdb to about 2019). Regarding the study in general: Peripheral blood TCR-beta repertoires from HTLV-I-associated myelopathy (HAM/TSP) patients, multiple sclerosis patients and healthy controls were compared by UMI-based sequencing. The approximately 110 TCR-beta libraries covered PBMC samples along with longitudinal samples, technical triplicates, and paired sorted CD4+ and CD8+ T-cell subsets. The cohort included some 68 subjects: 14 with HAM/TSP, about 34 with multiple sclerosis, and 20 healthy controls. The paper as a whole reports these results and caveats: Across subjects, expanded clones never shared an identical CDR3 amino acid sequence, which suggests that the TCR-beta repertoires in every group were private. The highest TCR clonal expansion was observed in HAM/TSP patients, whereas the lowest was observed in MS patients, even when compared with healthy controls.

Relative to germline, V is 7 bases shorter and J is 0 bases shorter, with 13 bases between their ends. The CDR3 numbers 15 residues from cysteine through phenylalanine. Only the CDR3 DNA is retained, 45 bases long and in frame from the first base. Looking up the germline V gene (reference sequence) yields CDR1 LNHDA and CDR2 SQIVND. cDNA synthesis used template-switch 5'RACE with a primer carrying a 10-nucleotide random unique molecular identifier tagging each TCR transcript. Each sequencing run produced over 180 million TCR-beta sequences covering 15-18 subjects. Total RNA was extracted with the RNeasy kit. The KAPA Real-time Library Amplification kit was used to amplify TCR-beta VDJ regions with primers targeting the TCR constant region and the 5'RACE anchor. Sample indexes and Illumina adaptors were added in a first PCR, and a second PCR then increased library yield. After Ampure bead purification, the roughly 650 bp TCR product was size-selected on a 2% E-gel SizeSelection system. Before pooling, library quality was assessed on a Bioanalyzer, concentration was determined with Qubit, and library quantification was performed with the Kapa Library Quantification kit. Libraries were sequenced paired-end 2 x 150 bp on an Illumina HiSeq 2500. To increase sequence diversity, roughly 24-31% phiX was spiked into each library pool. Regarding the original processing steps: The UMI-based MiGEC pipeline processed quality-filtered reads and removed over 90% of raw TCR sequences during error correction. IMGT germline references were used for alignment of VDJ genes, and clonotypes were defined by a unique CDR3 amino acid sequence together with V-J genes. Clonal expansion, Shannon diversity, and CDR3 relatedness (CalcPairwiseDistances, ClusterSamples) were evaluated with VDJtools, and phylogenetic trees were built with CLCbio workbench. Clones with at least 8 unique UMIs were defined as expanded, with this threshold being based on coefficient-of-variation modelling across technical triplicates. TCRdb ran its own pipeline on the public reads, namely fastp trimming at Q25 and MiXCR clone calling, and kept in-frame beta chains. CDR3 protein sequences are deduplicated, and each keeps its most common genes and DNA. TCRdb, not the authors, supplied the V and J calls. In all, the sample holds 25,000 to 35,000 distinct CDR3 sequences, and 15% of those were seen once. The leading ten clones occupy roughly a quarter of the sample.

Blood bank volunteers in Maryland, USA served as the healthy controls. Unsorted PBMC libraries were generated from 2 million PBMCs stored in RNAlater at -80 °C until RNA extraction. PBMCs were separated from peripheral blood using Ficoll-Hypaque density gradient centrifugation and then cryopreserved in liquid nitrogen. This clonotype has ten or more counts. Which antigen it targets is not known. No quality values exist for individual bases; no much larger clone is one base distant. The sequencing input was PBMCs. This TCR was recovered from a man between 65 and 80 years old in good health. The receptor chain draws on TRBV19 and TRBJ1-5, with the D segment identity uncertain. The nucleotides are TGTGCCAGTAAAGCCGACAAGGGTAGCAATCAGCCCCAGCATTTT. Its product reads: CASKADKGSNQPQHF.